The 7 T cell receptor beta chains given below trace back to one sample, sequenced in a study of OX40 agonist ivuxolimab in advanced cancers. TCRdb's copy holds only in-frame clones and misses some; the assay was immunoSEQ multiplex PCR. The table has about 99,000 clones, approximately 93% seen once; the top ten hold less than 0.2%. The sample consisted of CD4+ or CD8+ T cells sorted from blood, taken in a trial of the OX40 agonist ivuxolimab. These receptors were collected from an adult with an advanced solid tumor such as melanoma, head and neck, liver or kidney cancer.

CDR3 DNA sequence: TGTGCCAGCAGCGTGGGAGGGCCTGCAACTAATGAAAAACTGTTTTTT. This encodes CASSVGGPATNEKLFF. The V and J genes are TRBV9 and TRBJ1-4; D unclear. V shed 2 bases and J shed 0 bases, with 11 bases lying between them. CDR3 length: 16 amino acids. The germline CDR1 and CDR2 sequences are SGDLS and YYNGEE. The variable domain in full, with the rest retrieved from reference TRBV9 and TRBJ1-4, is DSGVTQTPKHLITATGQRVTLRCSPRSGDLSVYWYQQSLDQGLQFLIQYYNGEERAKGNILERFSAQQFPDLHSELNLSSLELGDSALYFCASSVGGPATNEKLFFGSGTQLSVL.

The chain carries TRBV9 and TRBJ2-7; 8 nucleotides agree with TRBD1. CDR3 size: 14 residues. Trimming cost V 4 bases and J 6 bases; bases outside gene matches: 9. CDR1 SGDLS and CDR2 YYNGEE come from the germline V gene. The CDR3 coding sequence is TGTGCCAGCAGCCCAGCATACAGGGGGGTCGAGCAGTACTTC. Translated, it gives CASSPAYRGVEQYF.

Worth noting for this clone: The junction shows a germline mismatch at one end, possibly a read error. This chain joins TRBV7-8 and TRBJ2-3; D ambiguous. CDR1 is SGHVS, CDR2 FQNEAQ, per germline. This CDR3 is 11 amino acids long. CDR3 coding DNA: TGTGCCAGCAGCGTAGCCGATACGCAGTATTTT. It translates to CASSVADTQYF.

Remarks on this clone: Germline and junction disagree at one end, which may indicate a read error. This chain joins TRBV10-3 and TRBJ2-2; no clear D. CDR1 and CDR2 (germline): ENHRY, SYGVKD. The CDR3 is 12 residues long. CDR3 residues: CAIREWAGELFF. CDR3 in DNA: TGTGCCATCAGAGAGTGGGCCGGGGAGCTGTTTTTT.

The chain has TRBV6-6 and TRBJ1-1; 10 nucleotides line up with TRBD1. Germline CDR1 MNHNY, CDR2 SVGAGI (reference sequence). J was trimmed by 5 bases and V by 6 bases; bases with no gene match: 9. The CDR3 has 15 amino acids. DNA of the CDR3: TGTGCCAGCAGCCTCGGAGGACAGGGGGGAACTGAAGCTTTCTTT. Amino acids: CASSLGGQGGTEAFF.

The V and J genes are TRBV18 and TRBJ2-1; tentative D call: TRBD1 (5 bases). The V end lost 0 bases, the J end lost 2 bases, and 11 bases lay between the germline ends. Germline V gene sequence: CDR1 KGHSH, CDR2 LQKENI. This CDR3 is 16 amino acids long. DNA of the CDR3: TGTGCCAGCTCACCACCCGCAGGGTACACCTACAATGAGCAGTTCTTC. Its protein product is CASSPPAGYTYNEQFF.

The V call is TRBV2, the J call TRBJ1-2; D unclear. The V end was cut by 8 bases, the J end by 6 bases, with 10 bases between. CDR3 length: 11 amino acids. Germline lookup yields CDR1 SNHLY and CDR2 FYNNEI. The CDR3 spells CASRLGNGYTF. The CDR3 nucleotides are TGTGCCAGCCGTTTGGGCAATGGCTACACCTTC.